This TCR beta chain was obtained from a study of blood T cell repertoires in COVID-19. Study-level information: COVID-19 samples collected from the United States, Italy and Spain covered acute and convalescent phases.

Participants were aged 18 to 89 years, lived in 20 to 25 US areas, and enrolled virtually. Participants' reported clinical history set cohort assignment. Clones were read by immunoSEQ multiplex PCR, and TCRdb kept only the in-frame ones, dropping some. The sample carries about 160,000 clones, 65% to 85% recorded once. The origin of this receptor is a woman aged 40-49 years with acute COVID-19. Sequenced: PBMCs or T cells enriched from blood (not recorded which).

The CDR3 region is CASSSLASSYNEQFF. CDR3 bases: TGTGCCAGCAGCTCGCTAGCGAGCTCCTACAATGAGCAGTTCTTC. The chain couples TRBV6-5 to TRBJ2-1, with a weak D call TRBD2 (6 bases). From germline, CDR1 is MNHEY and CDR2 SVGAGI. V shed 6 bases and J shed 0 bases, with 12 bases lying between them. This CDR3 region has 15 residues.